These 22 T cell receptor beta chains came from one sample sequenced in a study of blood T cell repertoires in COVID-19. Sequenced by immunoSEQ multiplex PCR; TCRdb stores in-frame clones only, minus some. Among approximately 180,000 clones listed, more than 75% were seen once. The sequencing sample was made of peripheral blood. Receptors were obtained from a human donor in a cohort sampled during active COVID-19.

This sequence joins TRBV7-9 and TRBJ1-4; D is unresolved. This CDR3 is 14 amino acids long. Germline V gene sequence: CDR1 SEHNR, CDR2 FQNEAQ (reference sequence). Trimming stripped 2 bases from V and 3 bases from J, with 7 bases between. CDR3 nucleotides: TGTGCCAGCAGCTTACTGGGAGCTAATGAAAAACTGTTTTTT. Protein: CASSLLGANEKLFF.

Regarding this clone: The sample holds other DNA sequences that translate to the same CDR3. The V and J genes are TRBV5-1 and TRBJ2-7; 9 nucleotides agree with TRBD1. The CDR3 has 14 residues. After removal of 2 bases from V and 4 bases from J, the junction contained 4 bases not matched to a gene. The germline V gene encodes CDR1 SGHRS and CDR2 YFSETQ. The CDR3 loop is CASSLQGAGYEQYF. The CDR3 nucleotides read TGCGCCAGCAGCTTACAGGGGGCAGGATACGAGCAGTACTTC. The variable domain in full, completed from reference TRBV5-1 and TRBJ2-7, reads KAGVTQTPRYLIKTRGQQVTLSCSPISGHRSVSWYQQTPGQGLQFLFEYFSETQRNKGNFPGRFSGRQFSNSRSEMNVSTLELGDSALYLCASSLQGAGYEQYFGPGTRLTVT.

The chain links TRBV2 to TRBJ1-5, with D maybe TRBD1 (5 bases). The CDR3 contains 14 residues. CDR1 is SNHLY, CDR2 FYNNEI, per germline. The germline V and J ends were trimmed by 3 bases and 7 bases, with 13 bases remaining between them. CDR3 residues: CASSERQYRQPQHF. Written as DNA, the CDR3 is TGTGCCAGCAGTGAGAGACAGTACAGGCAGCCCCAGCATTTT.

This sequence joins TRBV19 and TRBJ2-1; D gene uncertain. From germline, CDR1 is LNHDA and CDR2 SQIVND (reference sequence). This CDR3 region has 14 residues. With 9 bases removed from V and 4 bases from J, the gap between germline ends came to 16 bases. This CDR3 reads CASPTNVEYNEQFF. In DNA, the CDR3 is TGTGCCAGCCCTACTAATGTTGAATACAATGAGCAGTTCTTC.

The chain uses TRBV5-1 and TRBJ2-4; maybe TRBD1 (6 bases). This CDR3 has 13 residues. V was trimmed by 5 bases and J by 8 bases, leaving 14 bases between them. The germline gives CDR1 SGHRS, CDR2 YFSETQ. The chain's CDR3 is CASRSPPGDIQYF. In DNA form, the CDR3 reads TGCGCCAGCAGATCACCTCCAGGGGACATTCAGTACTTC.

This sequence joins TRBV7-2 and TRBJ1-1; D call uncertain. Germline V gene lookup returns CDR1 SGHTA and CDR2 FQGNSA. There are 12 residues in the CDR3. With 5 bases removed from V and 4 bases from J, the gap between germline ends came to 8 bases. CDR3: CASSPRFTEAFF. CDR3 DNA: TGTGCCAGCAGCCCGCGGTTCACTGAAGCTTTCTTT.

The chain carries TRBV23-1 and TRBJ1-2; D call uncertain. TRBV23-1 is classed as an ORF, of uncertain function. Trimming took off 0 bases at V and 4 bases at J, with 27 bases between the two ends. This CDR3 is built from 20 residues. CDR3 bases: TGCGCCAGCAGTCAATCCACTCGGGCGGGAGTACCGAACGCCTTCTATGGCTACACCTTC. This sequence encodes CASSQSTRAGVPNAFYGYTF.

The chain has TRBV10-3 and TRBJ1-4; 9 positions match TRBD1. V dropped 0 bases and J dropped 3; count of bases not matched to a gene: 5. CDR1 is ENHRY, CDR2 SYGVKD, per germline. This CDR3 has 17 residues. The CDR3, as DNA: TGTGCCATCAGTGAGTCCCGGGACAGGGTGTCTAATGAAAAACTGTTTTTT. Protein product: CAISESRDRVSNEKLFF.

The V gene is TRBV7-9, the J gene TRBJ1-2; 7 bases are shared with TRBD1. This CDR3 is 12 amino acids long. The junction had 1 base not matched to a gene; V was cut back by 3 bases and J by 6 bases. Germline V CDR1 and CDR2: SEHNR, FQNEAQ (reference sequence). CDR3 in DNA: TGTGCCAGCAGCTTCGGACAGGATGGCTACACCTTC. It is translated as CASSFGQDGYTF.

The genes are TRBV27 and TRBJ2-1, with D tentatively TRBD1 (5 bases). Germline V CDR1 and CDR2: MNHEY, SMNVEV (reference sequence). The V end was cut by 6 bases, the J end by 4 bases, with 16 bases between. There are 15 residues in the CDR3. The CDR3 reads CASRSLGRGYNEQFF. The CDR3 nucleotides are TGTGCCAGCAGATCTCTAGGAAGGGGATACAATGAGCAGTTCTTC.

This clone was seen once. The CDR3 coding sequence is TGTGCCAGCAGCCCCGGGGGACTAGCGGGATACGAGCAGTACTTC. Translation gives CASSPGGLAGYEQYF. J is TRBJ2-7 and V is TRBV9, with 13 positions matching TRBD2. The junction had 5 bases not matched to a gene; V was cut back by 4 bases and J by 4 bases. This CDR3 is 15 amino acids long. The germline CDR1 and CDR2 sequences are SGDLS and YYNGEE.

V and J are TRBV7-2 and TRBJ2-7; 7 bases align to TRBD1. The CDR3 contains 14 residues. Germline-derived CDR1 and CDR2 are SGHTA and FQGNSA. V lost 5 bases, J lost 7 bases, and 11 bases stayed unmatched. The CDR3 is CASSPDRDLGEQYF. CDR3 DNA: TGTGCCAGCAGCCCCGACAGGGATCTCGGTGAGCAGTACTTC.

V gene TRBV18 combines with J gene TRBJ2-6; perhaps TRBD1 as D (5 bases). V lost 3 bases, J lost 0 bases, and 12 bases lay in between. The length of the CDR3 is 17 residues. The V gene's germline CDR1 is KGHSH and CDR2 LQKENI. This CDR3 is CASSPRVAGSGANVLTF. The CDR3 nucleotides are TGTGCCAGCTCACCCAGGGTAGCTGGCTCTGGGGCCAACGTCCTGACTTTC. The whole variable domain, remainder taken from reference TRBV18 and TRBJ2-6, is NAGVMQNPRHLVRRRGQEARLRCSPMKGHSHVYWYRQLPEEGLKFMVYLQKENIIDESGMPKERFSAEFPKEGPSILRIQQVVRGDSAAYFCASSPRVAGSGANVLTFGAGSRLTVL.

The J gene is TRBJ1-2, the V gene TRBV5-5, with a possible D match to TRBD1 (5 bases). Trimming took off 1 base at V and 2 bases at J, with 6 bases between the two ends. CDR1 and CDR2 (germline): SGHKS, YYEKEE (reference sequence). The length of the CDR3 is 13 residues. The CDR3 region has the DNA TGTGCCAGCAGCTTGTACAGGAACTATGGCTACACCTTC. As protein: CASSLYRNYGYTF.

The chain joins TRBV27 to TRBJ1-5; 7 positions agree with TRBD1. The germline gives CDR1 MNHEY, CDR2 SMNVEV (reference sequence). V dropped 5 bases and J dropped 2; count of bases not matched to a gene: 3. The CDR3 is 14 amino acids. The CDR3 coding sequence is TGTGCCAGCAGTCCCGGGACAGGCAATCAGCCCCAGCATTTT. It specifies CASSPGTGNQPQHF.

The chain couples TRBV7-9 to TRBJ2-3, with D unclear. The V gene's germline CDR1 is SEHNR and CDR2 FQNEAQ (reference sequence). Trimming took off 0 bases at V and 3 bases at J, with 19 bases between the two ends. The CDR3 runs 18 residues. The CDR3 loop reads CASSLALSVGRKTDTQYF. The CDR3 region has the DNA TGTGCCAGCAGCTTAGCGCTAAGCGTCGGAAGAAAGACAGATACGCAGTATTTT. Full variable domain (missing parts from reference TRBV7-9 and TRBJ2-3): DTGVSQNPRHKITKRGQNVTFRCDPISEHNRLYWYRQTLGQGPEFLTYFQNEAQLEKSRLLSDRFSAERPKGSFSTLEIQRTEQGDSAMYLCASSLALSVGRKTDTQYFGPGTRLTVL.

The DNA for the CDR3 is TGTGCCAGCAGTTTGGGAGGGACCCTCTCCTACGAGCAGTACTTC. This gives the protein CASSLGGTLSYEQYF. The V and J genes are TRBV28 and TRBJ2-7; 7 bases map to TRBD2. Germline V gene sequence: CDR1 MDHEN, CDR2 SYDVKM. This CDR3 spans 15 amino acids. Trimming took 3 bases from V and 0 from J; bases not matched to a gene: 5.

DNA of the CDR3: TGTGCCAGCAGTCGCCGACAGGGCGCCAACGTCCTGACTTTC. Protein sequence: CASSRRQGANVLTF. The V gene is TRBV27, the J gene TRBJ2-6; 7 bases map to TRBD1. Unmatched junction bases numbered 5, after V lost 5 bases and J lost 7 bases. This CDR3 region has 14 residues. Germline assignment: CDR1 MNHEY and CDR2 SMNVEV (reference sequence).

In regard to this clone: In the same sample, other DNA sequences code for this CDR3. The CDR3 region has the DNA TGTGCCAGCAGCCCTGAGACAGATACGCAGTATTTT. Its protein product is CASSPETDTQYF. The chain recombines TRBV7-9 with TRBJ2-3, with unresolved D. CDR3 length equals 12 residues. The germline V gene encodes CDR1 SEHNR and CDR2 FQNEAQ (reference sequence). Trimming took off 5 bases at V and 3 bases at J, with 6 bases between the two ends.

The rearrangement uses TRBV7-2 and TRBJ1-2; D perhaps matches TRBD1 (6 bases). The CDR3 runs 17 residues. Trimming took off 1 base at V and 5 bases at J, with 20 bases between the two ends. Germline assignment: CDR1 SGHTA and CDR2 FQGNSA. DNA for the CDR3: TGTGCCAGCAGCTTAGGGGAAACAGGGAAACGGGGATATGGCTACACCTTC. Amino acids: CASSLGETGKRGYGYTF.

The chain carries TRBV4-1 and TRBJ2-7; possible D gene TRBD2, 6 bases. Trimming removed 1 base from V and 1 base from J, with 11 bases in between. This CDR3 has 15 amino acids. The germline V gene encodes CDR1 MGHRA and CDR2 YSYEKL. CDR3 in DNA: TGCGCCAGCAGCCAAGGGCGGGACGGGTCCTACGAGCAGTACTTC. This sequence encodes CASSQGRDGSYEQYF.

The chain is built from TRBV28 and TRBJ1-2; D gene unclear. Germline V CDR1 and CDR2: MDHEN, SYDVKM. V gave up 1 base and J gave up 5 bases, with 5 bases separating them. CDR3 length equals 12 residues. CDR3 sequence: CASSLFGYGYTF. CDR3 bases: TGTGCCAGCAGTTTATTCGGGTATGGCTACACCTTC.